This T cell receptor beta chain was sequenced for a study of shared clonotypes between healthy human individuals. Findings and limits, study-wide: For naive CD4 cells, roughly 5.5% of clonotypes were shared across a few donors. The study's rarefaction showed incomplete sorted-subset sequencing despite large depth.

Remarks on this clone: The antigen is unknown.

V lost 4 bases to trimming and J lost 5 bases; unmatched junction nucleotides: 2. This CDR3 comprises 14 residues. Germline V CDR1 and CDR2: SGHNT, YYREEE (reference sequence). An assay was performed, and its level was deep. Clones were read by immunoSEQ multiplex PCR, and TCRdb kept only the in-frame ones, dropping some. Of 560,000 or so clones detected, roughly 96% appear once; the ten largest clones hold roughly 0.1%. Naive CD8 cells lacked CD45RO, underwent positive selection for CCR7 and left out terminally differentiated effector memory CD45RA+ cells. The source is a woman aged 30 to 39 in good health. The chain combines TRBV5-4 with TRBJ2-7; 14 bases align to TRBD2. Sequencing used naive CD8+ T cells sorted from blood. DNA of the CDR3: TGTGCCAGCAGCAGGGGACTAGCGGGAGACGAGCAGTACTTC. Its translation: CASSRGLAGDEQYF.